This entry lists 27 T cell receptor beta chains sequenced from one sample in a study of T cells after yellow fever vaccination. TCRdb analysed the 5' RACE reads with MiXCR anew, one entry per CDR3 protein. The sample yields over 130,000 distinct CDR3 sequences, 7.7% seen once. The sample in question was CD4+ T cells sorted from PBMCs, obtained 5 days after the yellow fever booster vaccination. The receptors originated from a man aged 30 to 39 who received the YFV17D yellow fever vaccine.

This clonotype was detected only a few times. The chain uses TRBV10-3 and TRBJ1-2, with unresolved D. Germline CDR1 is ENHRY and CDR2 is SYGVKD. The CDR3 runs to 13 residues. The V and J ends lost 2 bases and 7 bases respectively, with 11 bases between them. The CDR3 spells CAISELGPGGYTF. CDR3 in DNA: TGTGCCATCAGTGAGCTGGGTCCAGGTGGCTACACCTTC.

This clonotype was picked up many times. This sequence joins TRBV20-1 and TRBJ2-3; 9 nucleotides line up with TRBD2. Trimming at V came to 1 base and at J to 2 bases, leaving 4 bases not matched to a gene. The CDR3 loop spans 15 amino acids. Germline V CDR1 and CDR2: DFQATT, SNEGSKA (reference sequence). The CDR3 spells CSARGASGTTDTQYF. As DNA, the CDR3 is TGCAGTGCTAGAGGGGCTAGCGGGACCACAGATACGCAGTATTTT.

This clonotype was observed at least ten times. V is TRBV7-9 and J is TRBJ2-5, with D perhaps matching TRBD2 (6 bases). Germline V gives CDR1 SEHNR, CDR2 FQNEAQ (reference sequence). The CDR3 is made up of 16 amino acids. V lost 6 bases to trimming and J lost 5 bases, with 22 bases between them. CDR3 in amino acids: CASRPPRVGGRETQYF. The CDR3 coding sequence is TGTGCCAGCAGGCCACCTCGGGTAGGAGGGAGGGAGACCCAGTACTTC.

This clonotype came up many times. The chain links TRBV21-1 to TRBJ2-7; the table gives TRBD2 as D, unverified against the DNA. TRBV21-1 is deemed a pseudogene. CDR3 length equals 16 residues. CDR3 amino acids: CASSIGLAGVSYEQYF. CDR3 bases: TGTGCCAGCAGCATAGGACTAGCGGGAGTCTCATACGAGCAGTACTTC.

The chain employs TRBV10-3 and TRBJ2-3, with D perhaps TRBD1 or TRBD2 (5 bases each). The germline CDR1 and CDR2 sequences are ENHRY and SYGVKD. V was trimmed by 7 bases and J by 7 bases, leaving 15 bases between them. This CDR3 has 13 residues. This CDR3 is CAITGTPSNTQYF. CDR3 bases: TGTGCCATCACCGGGACCCCTTCCAATACGCAGTATTTT.

This clonotype was seen many times. The chain employs TRBV12-3 or TRBV12-4 and TRBJ2-7, with D perhaps given as TRBD1 or TRBD2 (5 bases each). Between the trimmed V and J ends, which lost 6 bases and 2 bases, there was a span of 14 bases. CDR3 length equals 14 residues. The CDR3 is CASSPTGPAYEQYF. In nucleotides, the CDR3 is TGTGCCAGCAGCCCCACGGGACCTGCCTACGAGCAGTACTTC.

As regards this clonotype: A much larger clone differs from this one at a single base, so this may be a read error. The chain links TRBV24-1 to TRBJ2-1; 9 nucleotides align to TRBD2. The germline CDR1 and CDR2 sequences are KGHDR and SFDVKD. The CDR3 loop spans 14 amino acids. V shed 5 bases and J 6 bases; nucleotides not matched to a gene: 4. The CDR3 loop reads CATSVAGVFNEQFF. As DNA, the CDR3 is TGTGCCACCAGTGTAGCGGGAGTCTTCAATGAGCAGTTCTTC.

This clonotype was counted at least ten times. For the CDR3, the DNA is TGCAGTGCTAGAGGCCTACAGAACACCGGGGAGCTGTTTTTT. As protein: CSARGLQNTGELFF. V is TRBV20-1 and J is TRBJ2-2; D is ambiguous. This CDR3 is 14 amino acids long. V lost 1 base, J lost 1 base, and 7 bases lay in between. Germline CDR1 and CDR2: DFQATT and SNEGSKA (reference sequence).

This clonotype turned up a few times. V gene TRBV6-2 or TRBV6-3 combines with J gene TRBJ2-1; 15 bases map to TRBD2. Germline CDR1 MNHEY, CDR2 SVGEGT. The CDR3 extends over 23 amino acids. J was trimmed by 1 base and V by 4 bases; bases with no gene match: 20. CDR3 sequence: CASSSYLVGLAGGPGRSYNEQFF. For the CDR3, the DNA is TGTGCCAGCAGTTCCTACTTGGTCGGACTAGCGGGAGGGCCGGGGAGGTCCTACAATGAGCAGTTCTTC.

This clonotype was found many times. The J gene is TRBJ2-7, the V gene TRBV28; D possibly corresponds to TRBD2 (5 bases). Per germline, CDR1 MDHEN and CDR2 SYDVKM. V gave up 2 bases and J gave up 3 bases, with 11 bases separating them. The CDR3 extends over 14 amino acids. This CDR3 is CASSLPGNSYEQYF. The CDR3 DNA reads as TGTGCCAGCAGTTTACCCGGGAACAGCTACGAGCAGTACTTC.

This clonotype appeared a few times. This sequence joins TRBV15 and TRBJ1-4; D is uncertain. The CDR3 contains 16 residues. V lost 3 bases to trimming and J lost 4 bases, with 15 bases between them. From germline, CDR1 is LNHNV and CDR2 YYDKDF (reference sequence). As DNA, the CDR3 is TGTGCCACCAGCAGGGTCTTGGGAAGAAGTAATGAAAAACTGTTTTTT. The encoded protein is CATSRVLGRSNEKLFF.

This clonotype was detected ten times or more. The rearrangement uses TRBV6-5 and TRBJ2-5; 7 bases line up with TRBD1. Germline CDR1 reads MNHEY; CDR2 reads SVGAGI. The V and J ends lost 0 bases and 0 bases, in that order; junction bases with no gene match: 4. The CDR3 spans 16 residues. CDR3 amino acids: CASSYSTGPNQETQYF. The CDR3 nucleotides read TGTGCCAGCAGTTACTCGACAGGGCCAAACCAAGAGACCCAGTACTTC.

Turning to this clonotype: A much larger clone differs from this one at a single base, so this may be a read error. The chain uses TRBV5-1 and TRBJ2-3, with D possibly being TRBD2 (6 bases). Germline V lookup: CDR1 SGHRS, CDR2 YFSETQ. The CDR3 length is 14 residues. CDR3 in DNA: TGCGCCAGCAGCCCGGACTACGCCACAGATATGCAGTATTTT. Protein: CASSPDYATDMQYF.

This clonotype was found many times. The chain carries TRBV15 and TRBJ2-7; 9 positions agree with TRBD1. CDR1 and CDR2 from the germline V gene are LNHNV and YYDKDF (reference sequence). The J segment lost 3 bases and the V segment lost 0 bases, leaving 9 bases of the junction unmatched. CDR3 size: 17 residues. The CDR3 sequence is CATSREPGTGNLYEQYF. As DNA, the CDR3 is TGTGCCACCAGCAGAGAGCCCGGGACAGGGAACCTCTACGAGCAGTACTTC.

Ten or more counts support this clonotype. V gene TRBV4-2 combines with J gene TRBJ2-4; a weak D match, TRBD1 (6 bases). Trimming cost V 1 base and J 0 bases, with 10 bases left between them. Germline assignment: CDR1 LGHNA and CDR2 YNFKEQ. There are 16 residues in the CDR3. Here the CDR3 DNA reads TGTGCCAGCAGCCAAGTGTACAGGGTAGCCAAAAACATTCAGTACTTC. Amino acid sequence: CASSQVYRVAKNIQYF.

This clonotype appeared many times. V is TRBV12-3 or TRBV12-4 and J is TRBJ2-1, with D tentatively TRBD2 (5 bases). The V end lost 7 bases, the J end lost 3 bases, and 10 bases lay between the germline ends. This CDR3 has 13 residues. The CDR3 DNA sequence: TGTGCCAGCAAGACGGGGAGCTACAATGAGCAGTTCTTC. It translates to CASKTGSYNEQFF.

In its sample, this clonotype was seen many times. This rearrangement joins TRBV29-1 to TRBJ2-3; no clear D. The germline gives CDR1 SQVTM, CDR2 ANQGSEA. The CDR3 has 12 amino acids. V was pared by 4 bases and J by 2 bases, with 7 bases between. The CDR3 here is CSVVKTTDTQYF. CDR3 DNA sequence: TGCAGCGTTGTAAAGACCACAGATACGCAGTATTTT.

This clonotype appeared many times. The gene calls are TRBV5-1 and TRBJ2-3; TRBD2 agrees at 10 bases. The CDR3 sequence is 16 residues long. V dropped 2 bases and J dropped 0; count of bases not matched to a gene: 3. The germline CDR1 and CDR2 sequences are SGHRS and YFSETQ. CDR3 protein: CASSLGLAASTDTQYF. For the CDR3, the DNA is TGCGCCAGCAGCTTAGGACTAGCGGCTAGCACAGATACGCAGTATTTT.

V usage is TRBV6-5 and J usage is TRBJ1-5; 7 bases fit TRBD1. The J segment lost 4 bases and the V segment lost 6 bases, leaving 9 bases of the junction unmatched. Germline V gene data show CDR1 as MNHEY and CDR2 as SVGAGI. The CDR3 is 15 amino acids. This CDR3 is CASRLGQQPNQPQHF. CDR3 coding DNA: TGTGCCAGCAGATTGGGACAGCAACCAAATCAGCCCCAGCATTTT.

V gene TRBV7-8 combines with J gene TRBJ2-3; D may correspond to TRBD1 or TRBD2 (5 bases each). V lost 1 base and J 4 bases, leaving 18 bases between the germline ends. Per the germline V gene, CDR1 is SGHVS and CDR2 is FQNEAQ. CDR3 length: 17 residues. The CDR3 nucleotides are TGTGCCAGCAGCTTAGAGGACACCGGGACCTGGGCAGATACGCAGTATTTT. It translates to CASSLEDTGTWADTQYF.

This clonotype has at least ten counts. One end of the junction fails to match germline, which may point to a read error. The chain carries TRBV6-2 or TRBV6-3 and TRBJ2-2; D may correspond to TRBD1 or TRBD2 (6 bases each). The length of the CDR3 is 17 residues. Germline values: CDR1 MNHEY, CDR2 SVGEGT. As DNA, the CDR3 is TGTGCCAGCAGTTCGAGCACAGGGCGGGACCTCACCCGGGAGCTGTTTTTT. This sequence encodes CASSSSTGRDLTRELFF.

There are many counts of this clonotype. The chain employs TRBV6-4 and TRBJ2-2; D ambiguous. V lost 10 bases and J 7 bases, leaving 16 bases between the germline ends. CDR1 MRHNA and CDR2 SNTAGT come from the germline V gene. The CDR3 runs 13 residues. This CDR3 is CANTGLFGGELFF. The CDR3 DNA follows: TGTGCCAATACCGGATTGTTCGGCGGGGAGCTGTTTTTT.

This clonotype came up many times. The chain recombines TRBV20-1 with TRBJ2-2; the match to TRBD2 covers 7 bases. V lost 0 bases, J lost 6 bases, and 1 base stayed unmatched. This CDR3 has 13 residues. Germline CDR1 DFQATT, CDR2 SNEGSKA (reference sequence). The CDR3: CSARDGLAGELFF. In DNA form, the CDR3 reads TGCAGTGCTAGAGACGGACTAGCCGGGGAGCTGTTTTTT.

The chain is built from TRBV11-3 and TRBJ2-2; TRBD1 agrees at 7 bases. The J segment lost 4 bases and the V segment lost 7 bases, leaving 9 bases of the junction unmatched. CDR3 size: 15 residues. Germline loops: CDR1 SGHNT, CDR2 YENEEA. CDR3 bases: TGTGCCAGCACCAACCCCACAGGGGCCACCGGGGAGCTGTTTTTT. Residues: CASTNPTGATGELFF.

This clonotype has a count of ten or more. This CDR3 reads CSATKTNTGELFF. Written as DNA, the CDR3 is TGCAGTGCCACGAAGACGAACACCGGGGAGCTGTTTTTT. The chain is built from TRBV20-1 and TRBJ2-2; D uncertain. Between the trimmed V and J ends, which lost 6 bases and 0 bases, there was a span of 8 bases. Germline V gives CDR1 DFQATT, CDR2 SNEGSKA (reference sequence). The CDR3 consists of 13 residues.

V and J are TRBV11-1 and TRBJ2-1; 13 nucleotides line up with TRBD2. Trimming removed 1 base from V and 6 bases from J; junction bases left unmatched: 9. The CDR3 loop spans 18 amino acids. The germline V gene encodes CDR1 SGHAT and CDR2 FQDESV (reference sequence). The CDR3: CASSLDKMTSGRFNEQFF. CDR3 bases: TGTGCCAGCAGCTTAGACAAAATGACTAGCGGGAGGTTCAATGAGCAGTTCTTC.

This clonotype was detected ten times or more. V and J are TRBV14 and TRBJ2-5; 9 bases fit TRBD2. The V and J ends lost 0 bases and 5 bases, in that order; junction bases with no gene match: 13. The CDR3 spans 18 residues. Germline lookup yields CDR1 SGHDN and CDR2 FVKESK. The CDR3 sequence: CASSQESGLASRRETQYF. The CDR3 DNA reads TGTGCCAGCAGCCAAGAATCTGGACTAGCGTCCCGGAGGGAGACCCAGTACTTC.